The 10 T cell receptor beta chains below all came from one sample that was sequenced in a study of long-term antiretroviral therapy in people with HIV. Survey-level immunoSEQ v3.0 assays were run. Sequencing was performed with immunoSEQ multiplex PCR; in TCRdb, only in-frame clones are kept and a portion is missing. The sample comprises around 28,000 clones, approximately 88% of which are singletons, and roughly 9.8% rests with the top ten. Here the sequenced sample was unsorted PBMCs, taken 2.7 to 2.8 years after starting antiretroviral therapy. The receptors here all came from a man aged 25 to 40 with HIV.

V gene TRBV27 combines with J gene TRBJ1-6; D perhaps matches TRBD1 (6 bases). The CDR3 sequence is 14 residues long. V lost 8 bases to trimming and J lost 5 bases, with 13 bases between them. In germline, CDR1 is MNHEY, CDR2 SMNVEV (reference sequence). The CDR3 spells CASVTYRDNSPLHF. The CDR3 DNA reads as TGTGCCAGCGTTACTTACAGGGATAATTCACCCCTCCACTTT.

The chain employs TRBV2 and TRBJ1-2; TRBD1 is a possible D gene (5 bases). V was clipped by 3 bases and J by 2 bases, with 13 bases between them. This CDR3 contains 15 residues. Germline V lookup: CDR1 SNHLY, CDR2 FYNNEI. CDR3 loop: CASSEGPGTNYGYTF. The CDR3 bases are TGTGCCAGCAGTGAGGGCCCCGGGACGAACTATGGCTACACCTTC.

CDR3 region: CASSPREFRDSYYEQYF. The CDR3 DNA sequence: TGTGCCAGCAGCCCAAGAGAATTCAGGGACAGCTACTACGAGCAGTACTTC. The chain is built from TRBV5-6 and TRBJ2-7, with 7 bases lining up with TRBD1. The V segment lost 4 bases and the J segment 3 bases; nucleotides outside the gene matches: 16. The CDR3 runs to 17 residues. CDR1 SGHDT and CDR2 YYEEEE come from the germline V gene.

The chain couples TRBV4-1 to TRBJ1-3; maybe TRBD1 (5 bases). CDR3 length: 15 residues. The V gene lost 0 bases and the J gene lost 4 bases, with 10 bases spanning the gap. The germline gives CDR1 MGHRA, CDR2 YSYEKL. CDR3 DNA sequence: TGCGCCAGCAGCCAAGATTCGTGGGGGGGAAACACCATATATTTT. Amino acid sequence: CASSQDSWGGNTIYF.

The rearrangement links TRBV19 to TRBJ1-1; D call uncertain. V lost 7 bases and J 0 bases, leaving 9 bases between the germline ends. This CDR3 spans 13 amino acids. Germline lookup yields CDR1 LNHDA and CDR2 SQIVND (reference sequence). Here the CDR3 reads CASKSEVNTEAFF. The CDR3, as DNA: TGTGCCAGTAAATCTGAGGTGAACACTGAAGCTTTCTTT.

CDR3 bases: TGTGCCAGCAGTTACGGAACGGCCGCGAACACTGAAGCTTTCTTT. Its translation is CASSYGTAANTEAFF. The chain combines TRBV6-5 with TRBJ1-1; unclear D gene. Germline V gives CDR1 MNHEY, CDR2 SVGAGI. V lost 2 bases and J 1 base, leaving 11 bases between the germline ends. The CDR3 length is 15 residues.

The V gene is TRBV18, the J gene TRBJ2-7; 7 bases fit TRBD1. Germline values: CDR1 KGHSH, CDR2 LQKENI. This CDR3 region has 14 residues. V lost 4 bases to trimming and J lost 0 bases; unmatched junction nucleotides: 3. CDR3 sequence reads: CASSRQGLSYEQYF. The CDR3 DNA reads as TGTGCCAGCTCACGACAGGGCCTCTCCTACGAGCAGTACTTC.

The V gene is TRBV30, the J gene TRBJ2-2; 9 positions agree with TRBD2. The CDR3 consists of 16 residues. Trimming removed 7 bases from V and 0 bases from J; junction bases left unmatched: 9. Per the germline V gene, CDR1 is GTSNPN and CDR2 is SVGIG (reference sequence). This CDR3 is CAYTLAGHPNTGELFF. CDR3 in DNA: TGTGCCTATACCCTAGCGGGGCACCCGAACACCGGGGAGCTGTTTTTT.

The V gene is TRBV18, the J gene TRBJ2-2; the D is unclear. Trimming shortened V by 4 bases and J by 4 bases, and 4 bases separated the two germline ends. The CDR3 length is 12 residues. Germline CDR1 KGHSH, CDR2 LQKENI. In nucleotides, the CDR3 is TGTGCCAGCTCACATCCCACCGGGGAGCTGTTTTTT. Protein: CASSHPTGELFF.

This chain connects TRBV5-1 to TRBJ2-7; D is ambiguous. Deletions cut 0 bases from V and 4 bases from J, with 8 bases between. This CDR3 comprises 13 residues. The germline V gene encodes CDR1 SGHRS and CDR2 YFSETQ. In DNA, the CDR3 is TGCGCCAGCAGCTTGGCCGACGGTTACGAGCAGTACTTC. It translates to CASSLADGYEQYF. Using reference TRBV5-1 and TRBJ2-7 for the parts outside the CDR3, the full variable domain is KAGVTQTPRYLIKTRGQQVTLSCSPISGHRSVSWYQQTPGQGLQFLFEYFSETQRNKGNFPGRFSGRQFSNSRSEMNVSTLELGDSALYLCASSLADGYEQYFGPGTRLTVT.